Detailed here is one T cell receptor (beta chain). As yet, its antigen is unknown. Other nucleotide sequences from this sample produce the same CDR3. The data originate from a study of cytomegalovirus exposure and HLA in healthy donors. Study outcomes and limitations: Most observed TCR sequences were rare, whereas some public TCRs were detected in many donors.

The repertoire was sequenced with immunoSEQ multiplex PCR; TCRdb's copy has only in-frame clones and lacks some. The sample yields some 76,000 clones, 85% to 95% seen once. The CDR3 is 13 residues long. CDR1 and CDR2 from the germline V gene are SQVTM and ANQGSEA. The V end was cut by 4 bases, the J end by 2 bases, with 8 bases between. The chain carries TRBV29-1 and TRBJ2-2, with D possibly being TRBD1 (5 bases). The receptor was derived from a young woman in good health and CMV-seronegative. Material: PBMCs. The CDR3 sequence: CSVADSNTGELFF. DNA for the CDR3: TGCAGCGTTGCTGACAGTAACACCGGGGAGCTGTTTTTT.